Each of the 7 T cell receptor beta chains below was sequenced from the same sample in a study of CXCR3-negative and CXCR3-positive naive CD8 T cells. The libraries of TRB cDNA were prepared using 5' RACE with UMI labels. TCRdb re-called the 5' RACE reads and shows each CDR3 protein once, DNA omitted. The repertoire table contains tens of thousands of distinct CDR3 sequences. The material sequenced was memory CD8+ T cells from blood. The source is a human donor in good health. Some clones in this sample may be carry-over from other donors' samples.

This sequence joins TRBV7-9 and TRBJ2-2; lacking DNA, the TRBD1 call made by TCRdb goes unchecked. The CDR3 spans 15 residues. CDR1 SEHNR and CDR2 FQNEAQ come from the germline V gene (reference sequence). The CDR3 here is CASSFRDRATGELFF.

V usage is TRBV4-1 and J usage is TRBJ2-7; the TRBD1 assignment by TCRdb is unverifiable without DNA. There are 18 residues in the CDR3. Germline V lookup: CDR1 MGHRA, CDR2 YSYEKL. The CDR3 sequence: CASSQPTGGKILDYEQYF.

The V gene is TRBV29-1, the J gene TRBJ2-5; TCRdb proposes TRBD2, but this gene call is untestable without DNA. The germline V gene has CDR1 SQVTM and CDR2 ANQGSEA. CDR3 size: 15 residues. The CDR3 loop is CSVDTGGGAGETQYF.

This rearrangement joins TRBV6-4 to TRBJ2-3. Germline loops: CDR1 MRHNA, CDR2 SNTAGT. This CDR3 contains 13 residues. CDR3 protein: CASSRRTTDTQYF.

The CDR3 loop reads CSVEEDRRNYGYTF. The J gene is TRBJ1-2, the V gene TRBV29-1; lacking DNA, the TRBD1 call made by TCRdb goes unchecked. CDR1 is SQVTM and CDR2 is ANQGSEA in the germline V gene. This CDR3 has 14 residues.

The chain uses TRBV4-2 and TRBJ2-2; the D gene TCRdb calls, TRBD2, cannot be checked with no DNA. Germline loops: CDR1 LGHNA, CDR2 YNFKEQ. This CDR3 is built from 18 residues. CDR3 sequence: CASSQDWRGGPRTGELFF.

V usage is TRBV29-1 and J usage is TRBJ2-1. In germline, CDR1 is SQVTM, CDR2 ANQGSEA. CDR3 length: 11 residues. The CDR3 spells CSVEVTNEQFF.